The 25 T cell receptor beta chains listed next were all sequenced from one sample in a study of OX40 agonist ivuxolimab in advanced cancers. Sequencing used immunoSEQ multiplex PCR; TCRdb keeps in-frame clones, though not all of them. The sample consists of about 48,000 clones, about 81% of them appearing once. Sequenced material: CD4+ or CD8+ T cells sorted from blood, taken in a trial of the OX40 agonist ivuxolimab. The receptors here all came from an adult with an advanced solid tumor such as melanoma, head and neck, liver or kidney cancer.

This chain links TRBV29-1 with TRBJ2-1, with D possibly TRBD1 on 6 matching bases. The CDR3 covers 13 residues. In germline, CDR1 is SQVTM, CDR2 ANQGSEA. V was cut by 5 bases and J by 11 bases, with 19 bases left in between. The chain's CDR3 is CSVRPPGTSQQFF. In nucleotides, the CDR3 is TGCAGCGTTCGACCCCCGGGGACAAGTCAGCAGTTCTTC.

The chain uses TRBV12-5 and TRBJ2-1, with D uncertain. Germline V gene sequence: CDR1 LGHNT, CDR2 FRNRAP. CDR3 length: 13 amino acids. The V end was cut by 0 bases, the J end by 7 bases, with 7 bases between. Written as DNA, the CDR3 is TGTGCTAGTGGTTTGGTACCGTCGAATGAGCAGTTCTTC. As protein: CASGLVPSNEQFF. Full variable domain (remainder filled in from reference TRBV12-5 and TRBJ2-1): DARVTQTPRHKVTEMGQEVTMRCQPILGHNTVFWYRQTMMQGLELLAYFRNRAPLDDSGMPKDRFSAEMPDATLATLKIQPSEPRDSAVYFCASGLVPSNEQFFGPGTRLTVL.

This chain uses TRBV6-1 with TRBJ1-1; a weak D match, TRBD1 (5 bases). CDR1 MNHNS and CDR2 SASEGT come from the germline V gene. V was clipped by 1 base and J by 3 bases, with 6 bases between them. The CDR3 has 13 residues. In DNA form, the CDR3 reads TGTGCCAGCAGTGAAGTAGGGGACACTGAAGCTTTCTTT. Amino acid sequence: CASSEVGDTEAFF.

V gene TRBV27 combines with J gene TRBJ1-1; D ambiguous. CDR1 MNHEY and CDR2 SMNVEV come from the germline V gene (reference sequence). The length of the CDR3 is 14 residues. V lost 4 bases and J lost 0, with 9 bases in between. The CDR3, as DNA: TGTGCCAGCAGTTCTTATCAGATGAACACTGAAGCTTTCTTT. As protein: CASSSYQMNTEAFF.

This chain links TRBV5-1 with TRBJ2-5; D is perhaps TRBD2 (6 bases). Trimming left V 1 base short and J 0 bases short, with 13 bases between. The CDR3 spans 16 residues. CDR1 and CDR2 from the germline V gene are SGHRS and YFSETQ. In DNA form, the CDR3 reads TGCGCCAGCAGCTTGAGGGGTTGGGGGGACCAAGAGACCCAGTACTTC. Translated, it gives CASSLRGWGDQETQYF.

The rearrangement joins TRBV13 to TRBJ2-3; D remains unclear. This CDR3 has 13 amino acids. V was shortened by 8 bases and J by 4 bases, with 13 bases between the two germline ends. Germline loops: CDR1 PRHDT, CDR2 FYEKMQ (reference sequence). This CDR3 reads CASAVDGADTQYF. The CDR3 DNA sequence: TGTGCCAGCGCGGTTGACGGTGCAGATACGCAGTATTTT.

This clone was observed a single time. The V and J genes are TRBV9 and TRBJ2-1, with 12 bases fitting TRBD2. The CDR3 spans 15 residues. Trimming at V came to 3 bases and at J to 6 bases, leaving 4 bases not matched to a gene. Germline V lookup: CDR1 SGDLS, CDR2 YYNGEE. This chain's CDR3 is CASSATGLAGNEQFF. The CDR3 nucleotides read TGTGCCAGCAGCGCAACGGGACTAGCGGGCAATGAGCAGTTCTTC. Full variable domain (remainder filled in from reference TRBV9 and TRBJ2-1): DSGVTQTPKHLITATGQRVTLRCSPRSGDLSVYWYQQSLDQGLQFLIQYYNGEERAKGNILERFSAQQFPDLHSELNLSSLELGDSALYFCASSATGLAGNEQFFGPGTRLTVL.

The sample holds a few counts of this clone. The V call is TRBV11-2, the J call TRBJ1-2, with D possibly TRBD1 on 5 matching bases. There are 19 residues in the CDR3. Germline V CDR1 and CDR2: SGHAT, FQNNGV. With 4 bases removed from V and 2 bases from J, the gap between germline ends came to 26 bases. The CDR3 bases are TGTGCCAGCAGCTCGTTGCGCACCATCACCGGGACCGTGAACTATGGCTACACCTTC. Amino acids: CASSSLRTITGTVNYGYTF.

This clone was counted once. The CDR3 coding sequence is TGTGCCAGCAGCGTAGAGGCGGGAAAAGAGACCCAGTACTTC. Protein sequence: CASSVEAGKETQYF. The chain has TRBV9 and TRBJ2-5, with a weak D call TRBD2 (6 bases). CDR3 length: 14 amino acids. V shed 0 bases and J shed 3 bases, with 9 bases lying between them. Germline V lookup: CDR1 SGDLS, CDR2 YYNGEE.

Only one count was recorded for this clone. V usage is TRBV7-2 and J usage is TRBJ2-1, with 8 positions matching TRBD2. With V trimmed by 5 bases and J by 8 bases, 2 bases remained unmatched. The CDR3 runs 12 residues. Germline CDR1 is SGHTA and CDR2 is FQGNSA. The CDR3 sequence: CASSEAGDEQFF. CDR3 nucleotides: TGTGCCAGCAGCGAAGCGGGAGATGAGCAGTTCTTC. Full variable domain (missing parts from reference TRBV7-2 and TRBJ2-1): GAGVSQSPSNKVTEKGKDVELRCDPISGHTALYWYRQSLGQGLEFLIYFQGNSAPDKSGLPSDRFSAERTGGSVSTLTIQRTQQEDSAVYLCASSEAGDEQFFGPGTRLTVL.

This chain's CDR3 is CSVRPVLSGNTIYF. The DNA of the CDR3 is TGCAGCGTGCGGCCGGTTTTATCCGGAAACACCATATATTTT. This chain links TRBV29-1 with TRBJ1-3, with D uncertain. The CDR3 is 14 residues long. Trimming removed 6 bases from V and 4 bases from J, with 16 bases in between. Germline V lookup: CDR1 SQVTM, CDR2 ANQGSEA.

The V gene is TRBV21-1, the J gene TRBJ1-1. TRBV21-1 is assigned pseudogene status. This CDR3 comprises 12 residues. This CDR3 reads CASLSENTEAFF. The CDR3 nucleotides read TGTGCCAGCCTCTCTGAGAACACTGAAGCTTTCTTT.

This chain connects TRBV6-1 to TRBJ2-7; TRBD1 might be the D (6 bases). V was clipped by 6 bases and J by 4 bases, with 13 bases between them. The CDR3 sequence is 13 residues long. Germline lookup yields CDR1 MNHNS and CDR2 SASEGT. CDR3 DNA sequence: TGTGCCAGCAGCAGACAGGTTAAGTACGAGCAGTACTTC. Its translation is CASSRQVKYEQYF.

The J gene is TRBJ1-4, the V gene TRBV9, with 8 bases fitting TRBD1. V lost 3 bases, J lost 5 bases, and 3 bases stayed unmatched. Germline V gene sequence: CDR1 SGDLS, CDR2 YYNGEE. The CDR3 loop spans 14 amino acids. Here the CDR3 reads CASSARTGNEKLFF. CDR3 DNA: TGTGCCAGCAGCGCCCGGACAGGGAATGAAAAACTGTTTTTT.

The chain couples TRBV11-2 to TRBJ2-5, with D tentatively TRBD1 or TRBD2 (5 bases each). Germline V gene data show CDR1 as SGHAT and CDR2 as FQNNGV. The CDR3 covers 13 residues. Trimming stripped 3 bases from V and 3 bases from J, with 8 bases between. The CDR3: CASSLGEKETQYF. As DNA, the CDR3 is TGTGCCAGCAGCTTGGGGGAGAAAGAGACCCAGTACTTC.

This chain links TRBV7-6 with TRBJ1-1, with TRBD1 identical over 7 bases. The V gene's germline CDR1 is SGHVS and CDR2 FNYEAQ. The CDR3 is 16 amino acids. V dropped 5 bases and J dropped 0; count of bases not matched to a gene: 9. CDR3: CASSPTRGQLNTEAFF. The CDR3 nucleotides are TGTGCCAGCAGCCCGACGCGGGGACAGCTGAACACTGAAGCTTTCTTT.

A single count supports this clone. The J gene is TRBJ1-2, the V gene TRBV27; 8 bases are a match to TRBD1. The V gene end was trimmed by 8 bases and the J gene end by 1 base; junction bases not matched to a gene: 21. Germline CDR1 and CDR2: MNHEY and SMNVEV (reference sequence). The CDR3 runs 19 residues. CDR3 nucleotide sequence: TGTGCCAGCGGGCCCGGACAGGGACAGAATCTCCGCAATAACTATGGCTACACCTTC. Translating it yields CASGPGQGQNLRNNYGYTF.

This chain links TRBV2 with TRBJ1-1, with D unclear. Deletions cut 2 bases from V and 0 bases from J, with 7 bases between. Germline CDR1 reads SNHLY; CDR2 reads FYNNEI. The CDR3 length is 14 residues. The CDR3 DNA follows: TGTGCCAGCAGTGAACGGGCTGTGAACACTGAAGCTTTCTTT. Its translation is CASSERAVNTEAFF.

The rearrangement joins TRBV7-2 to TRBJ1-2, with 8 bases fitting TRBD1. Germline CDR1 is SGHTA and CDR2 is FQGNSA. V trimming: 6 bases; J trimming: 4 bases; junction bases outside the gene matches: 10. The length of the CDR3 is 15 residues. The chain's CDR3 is CASRPKTGQGYGYTF. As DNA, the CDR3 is TGTGCCAGCAGACCAAAAACAGGACAGGGCTATGGCTACACCTTC.

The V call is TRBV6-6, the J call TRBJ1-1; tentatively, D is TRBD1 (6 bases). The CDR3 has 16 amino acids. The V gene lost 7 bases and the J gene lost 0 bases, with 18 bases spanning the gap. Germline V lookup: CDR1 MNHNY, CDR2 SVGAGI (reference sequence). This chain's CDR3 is CASTPGTQHLNTEAFF. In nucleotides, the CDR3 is TGTGCCAGCACTCCAGGGACACAGCACTTGAACACTGAAGCTTTCTTT.

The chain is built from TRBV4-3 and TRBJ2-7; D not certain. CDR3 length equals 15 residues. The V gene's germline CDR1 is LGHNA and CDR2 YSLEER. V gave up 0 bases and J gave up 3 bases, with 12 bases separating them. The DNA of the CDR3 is TGCGCCAGCAGCCAAGATCGTTCACCAAACTACGAGCAGTACTTC. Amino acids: CASSQDRSPNYEQYF.

The CDR3 reads CASSEGIRKDQPQHF. In nucleotides, the CDR3 is TGTGCCAGTAGTGAGGGGATAAGAAAGGATCAGCCCCAGCATTTT. This chain joins TRBV19 and TRBJ1-5; a weak D match, TRBD1 (5 bases). The CDR3 totals 15 residues. Trimming removed 5 bases at V and 5 bases at J, with 16 bases between. Per the germline V gene, CDR1 is LNHDA and CDR2 is SQIVND (reference sequence).

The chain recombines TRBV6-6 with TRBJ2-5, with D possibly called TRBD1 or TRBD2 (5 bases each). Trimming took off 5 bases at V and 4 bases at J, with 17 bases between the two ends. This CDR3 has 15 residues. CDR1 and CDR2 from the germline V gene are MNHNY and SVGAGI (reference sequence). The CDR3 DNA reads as TGTGCCAGCAGTGACACCGGGATGGGGGTAGAGACCCAGTACTTC. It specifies CASSDTGMGVETQYF.

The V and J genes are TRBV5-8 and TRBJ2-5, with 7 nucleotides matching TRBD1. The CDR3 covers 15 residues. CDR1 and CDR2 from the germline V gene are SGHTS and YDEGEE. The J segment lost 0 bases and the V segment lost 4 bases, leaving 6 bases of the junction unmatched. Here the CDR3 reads CASSAQGSYQETQYF. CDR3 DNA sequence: TGTGCCAGCAGCGCACAGGGGTCCTACCAAGAGACCCAGTACTTC.

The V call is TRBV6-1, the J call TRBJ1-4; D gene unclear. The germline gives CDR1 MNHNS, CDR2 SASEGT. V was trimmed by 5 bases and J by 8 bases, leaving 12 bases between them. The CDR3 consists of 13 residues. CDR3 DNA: TGTGCCAGCAGTCGGACCTACAACGAAAAACTGTTTTTT. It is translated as CASSRTYNEKLFF.